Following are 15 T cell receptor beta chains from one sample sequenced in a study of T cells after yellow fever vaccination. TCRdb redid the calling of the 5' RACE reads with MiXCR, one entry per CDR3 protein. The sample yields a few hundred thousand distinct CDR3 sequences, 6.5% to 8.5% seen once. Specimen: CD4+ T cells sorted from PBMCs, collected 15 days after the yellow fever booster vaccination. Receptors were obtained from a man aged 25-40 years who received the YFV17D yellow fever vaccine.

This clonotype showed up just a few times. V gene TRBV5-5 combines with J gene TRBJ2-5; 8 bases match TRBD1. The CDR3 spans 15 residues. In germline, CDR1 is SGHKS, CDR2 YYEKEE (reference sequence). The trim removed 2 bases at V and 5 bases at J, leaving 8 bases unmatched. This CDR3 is CASSFQGAVTETQYF. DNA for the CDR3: TGTGCCAGCAGCTTTCAGGGGGCTGTTACGGAGACCCAGTACTTC.

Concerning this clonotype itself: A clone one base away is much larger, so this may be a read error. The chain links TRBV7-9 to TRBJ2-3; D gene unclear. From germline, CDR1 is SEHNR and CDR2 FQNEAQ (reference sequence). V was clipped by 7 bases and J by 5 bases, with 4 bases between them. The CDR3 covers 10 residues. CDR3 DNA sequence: TGTGCCAGCAACGAAGATACGCAGTATTTT. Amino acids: CASNEDTQYF. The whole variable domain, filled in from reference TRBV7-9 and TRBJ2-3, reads DTGVSQNPRHKITKRGQNVTFRCDPISEHNRLYWYRQTLGQGPEFLTYFQNEAQLEKSRLLSDRFSAERPKGSFSTLEIQRTEQGDSAMYLCASNEDTQYFGPGTRLTVL.

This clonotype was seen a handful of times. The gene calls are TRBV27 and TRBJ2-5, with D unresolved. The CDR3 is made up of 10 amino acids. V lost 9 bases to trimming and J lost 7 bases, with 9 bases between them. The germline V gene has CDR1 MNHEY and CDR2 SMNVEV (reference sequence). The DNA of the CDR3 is TGTGCCAGTGGATGGGGGACCCAGTACTTC. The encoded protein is CASGWGTQYF.

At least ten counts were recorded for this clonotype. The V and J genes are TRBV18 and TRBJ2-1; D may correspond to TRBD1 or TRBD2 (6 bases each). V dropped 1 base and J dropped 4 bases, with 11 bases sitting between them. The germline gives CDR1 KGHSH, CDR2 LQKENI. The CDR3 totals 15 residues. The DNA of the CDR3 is TGTGCCAGCTCACCACAGGAGGGGGTTTACAATGAGCAGTTCTTC. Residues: CASSPQEGVYNEQFF.

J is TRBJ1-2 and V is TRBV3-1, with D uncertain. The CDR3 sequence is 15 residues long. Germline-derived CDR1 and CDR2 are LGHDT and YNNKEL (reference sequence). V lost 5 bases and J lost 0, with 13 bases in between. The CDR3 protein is CASSFGPGTNYGYTF. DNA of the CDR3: TGTGCCAGCAGCTTTGGACCGGGAACTAACTATGGCTACACCTTC.

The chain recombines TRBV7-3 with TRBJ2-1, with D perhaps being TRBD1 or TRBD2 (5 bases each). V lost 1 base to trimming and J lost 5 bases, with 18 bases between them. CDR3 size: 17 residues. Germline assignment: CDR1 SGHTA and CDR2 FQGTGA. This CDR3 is CASSLIRGGVVNNEQFF. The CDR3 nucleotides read TGTGCCAGCAGCTTAATACGTGGGGGAGTAGTGAACAATGAGCAGTTCTTC.

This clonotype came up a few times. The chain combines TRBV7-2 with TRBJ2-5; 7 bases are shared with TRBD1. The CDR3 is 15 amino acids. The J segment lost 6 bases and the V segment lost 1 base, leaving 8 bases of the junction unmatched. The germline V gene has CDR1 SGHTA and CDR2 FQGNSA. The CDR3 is CASSLVGGWKQTQYF. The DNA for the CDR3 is TGTGCCAGCAGCTTAGTAGGGGGCTGGAAGCAGACCCAGTACTTC. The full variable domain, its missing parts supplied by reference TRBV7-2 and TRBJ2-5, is GAGVSQSPSNKVTEKGKDVELRCDPISGHTALYWYRQSLGQGLEFLIYFQGNSAPDKSGLPSDRFSAERTGGSVSTLTIQRTQQEDSAVYLCASSLVGGWKQTQYFGPGTRLLVL.

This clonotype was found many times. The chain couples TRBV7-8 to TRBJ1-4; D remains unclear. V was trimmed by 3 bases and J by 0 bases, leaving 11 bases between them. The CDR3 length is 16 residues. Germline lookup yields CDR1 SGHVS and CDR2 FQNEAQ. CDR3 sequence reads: CASSLVVTATNEKLFF. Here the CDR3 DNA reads TGTGCCAGCAGCTTGGTAGTCACTGCAACTAATGAAAAACTGTTTTTT. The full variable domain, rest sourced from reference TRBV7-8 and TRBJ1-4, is GAGVSQSPRYKVAKRGQDVALRCDPISGHVSLFWYQQALGQGPEFLTYFQNEAQLDKSGLPSDRFFAERPEGSVSTLKIQRTQQEDSAVYLCASSLVVTATNEKLFFGSGTQLSVL.

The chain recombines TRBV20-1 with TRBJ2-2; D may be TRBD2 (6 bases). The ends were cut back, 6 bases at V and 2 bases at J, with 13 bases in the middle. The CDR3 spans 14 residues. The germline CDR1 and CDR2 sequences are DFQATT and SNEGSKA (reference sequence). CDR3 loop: CSAPRGLNTGELFF. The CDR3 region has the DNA TGCAGTGCCCCCCGGGGACTCAACACCGGGGAGCTGTTTTTT.

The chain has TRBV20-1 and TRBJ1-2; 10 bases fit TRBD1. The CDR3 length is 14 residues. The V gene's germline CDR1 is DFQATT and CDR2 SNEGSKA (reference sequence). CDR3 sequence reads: CSVQGGQGKYGYTF. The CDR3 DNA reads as TGCAGCGTACAAGGGGGACAGGGGAAATATGGCTACACCTTC.

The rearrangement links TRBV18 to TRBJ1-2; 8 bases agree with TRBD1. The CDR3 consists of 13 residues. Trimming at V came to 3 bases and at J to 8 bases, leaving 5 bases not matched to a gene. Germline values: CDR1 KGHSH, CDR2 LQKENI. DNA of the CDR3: TGTGCCAGCTCACCGACAGGGGACCACGGCTACACCTTC. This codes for CASSPTGDHGYTF.

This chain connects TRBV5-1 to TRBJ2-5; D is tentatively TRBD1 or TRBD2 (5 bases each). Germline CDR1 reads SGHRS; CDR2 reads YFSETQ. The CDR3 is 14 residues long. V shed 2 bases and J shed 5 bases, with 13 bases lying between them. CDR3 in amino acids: CASSFVPGPETQYF. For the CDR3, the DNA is TGCGCCAGCAGCTTCGTTCCGGGACCGGAGACCCAGTACTTC.

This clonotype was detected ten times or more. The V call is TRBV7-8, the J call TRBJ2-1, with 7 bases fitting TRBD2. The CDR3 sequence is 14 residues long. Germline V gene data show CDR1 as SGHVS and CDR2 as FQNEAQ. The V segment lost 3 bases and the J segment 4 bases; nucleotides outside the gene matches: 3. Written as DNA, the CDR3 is TGTGCCAGCAGCTTTGGGGGGGTTTACAATGAGCAGTTCTTC. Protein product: CASSFGGVYNEQFF.

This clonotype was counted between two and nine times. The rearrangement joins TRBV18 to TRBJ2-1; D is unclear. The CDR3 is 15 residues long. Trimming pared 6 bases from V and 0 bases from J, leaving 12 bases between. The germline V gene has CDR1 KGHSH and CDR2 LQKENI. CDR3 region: CASSAQKSSYNEQFF. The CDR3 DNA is TGTGCCAGCTCCGCTCAAAAGAGCTCCTACAATGAGCAGTTCTTC. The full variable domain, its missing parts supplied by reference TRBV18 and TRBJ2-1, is NAGVMQNPRHLVRRRGQEARLRCSPMKGHSHVYWYRQLPEEGLKFMVYLQKENIIDESGMPKERFSAEFPKEGPSILRIQQVVRGDSAAYFCASSAQKSSYNEQFFGPGTRLTVL.

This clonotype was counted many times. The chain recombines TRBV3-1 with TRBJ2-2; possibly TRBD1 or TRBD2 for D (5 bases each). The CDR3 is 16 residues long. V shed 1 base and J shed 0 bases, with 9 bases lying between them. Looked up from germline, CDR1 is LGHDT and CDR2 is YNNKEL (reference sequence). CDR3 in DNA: TGTGCCAGCAGCCAAGGCCGGGGCCCGAACACCGGGGAGCTGTTTTTT. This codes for CASSQGRGPNTGELFF.